The next 20 T cell receptor beta chains were all read from a single sample in a study of control samples from healthy donors and cancer patients. Clones were sequenced by immunoSEQ multiplex PCR, and TCRdb holds only the in-frame ones, with some missing. The data contain about 130,000 clones, nearly 90% of them singletons. Sequenced: blood. These receptors all come from a man in his fifties in good health.

As to this clone: The same CDR3 also results from other DNA sequences found in this sample. The chain links TRBV18 to TRBJ2-3; the D is unclear. V was shortened by 0 bases and J by 3 bases, with 4 bases between the two germline ends. Germline V gene sequence: CDR1 KGHSH, CDR2 LQKENI. The CDR3 runs 13 residues. CDR3 DNA: TGTGCCAGCTCACCACCGGGAACAGATACGCAGTATTTT. Residues: CASSPPGTDTQYF.

V gene TRBV30 combines with J gene TRBJ2-3; possible D gene TRBD2, 6 bases. CDR1 is GTSNPN, CDR2 SVGIG, per germline (reference sequence). V lost 3 bases and J 5 bases, leaving 9 bases between the germline ends. The CDR3 loop spans 12 amino acids. The CDR3 nucleotides are TGTGCCTGGAGCGTCGGGGGAGATACGCAGTATTTT. This gives the protein CAWSVGGDTQYF.

The chain is built from TRBV4-2 and TRBJ1-2; D possibly corresponds to TRBD1 (6 bases). Germline values: CDR1 LGHNA, CDR2 YNFKEQ. The V gene lost 3 bases and the J gene lost 5 bases, with 13 bases spanning the gap. This CDR3 region has 14 residues. This CDR3 is CASSQYTGFYGYTF. CDR3 sequence (DNA): TGTGCCAGCAGCCAGTACACAGGGTTTTATGGCTACACCTTC.

This rearrangement joins TRBV3-1 (or the pseudogene TRBV3-2) to TRBJ1-4; D is ambiguous. CDR1 LGHDT and CDR2 YNNKEL come from the germline V gene (reference sequence). The V gene lost 0 bases and the J gene lost 0 bases, with 14 bases spanning the gap. CDR3 size: 18 residues. CDR3 region: CASSQDGFGPTTNEKLFF. CDR3 bases: TGTGCCAGCAGCCAAGATGGGTTCGGACCCACAACTAATGAAAAACTGTTTTTT.

V and J are TRBV3-1 (or the pseudogene TRBV3-2) and TRBJ1-1; no definite D call. This CDR3 spans 15 amino acids. CDR1 LGHDT and CDR2 YNNKEL come from the germline V gene (reference sequence). V shed 3 bases and J shed 1 base, with 12 bases lying between them. The CDR3 loop reads CASSHVHTGNTEAFF. The CDR3 nucleotides are TGTGCCAGCAGCCACGTCCATACTGGGAACACTGAAGCTTTCTTT.

The chain's CDR3 is CATSDNNSNYGYTF. In DNA form, the CDR3 reads TGTGCCACCAGTGACAATAACTCTAACTATGGCTACACCTTC. The genes are TRBV24-1 and TRBJ1-2; no clear D gene. CDR1 is KGHDR, CDR2 SFDVKD, per germline. The CDR3 runs 14 residues. Deletions cut 4 bases from V and 0 bases from J, with 8 bases between.

The genes are TRBV10-1 and TRBJ2-2; D is ambiguous. V was clipped by 7 bases and J by 0 bases, with 3 bases between them. CDR3 size: 12 residues. The germline V gene encodes CDR1 WNHNN and CDR2 SYGVQD (reference sequence). The CDR3 is CASNSNTGELFF. CDR3 nucleotide sequence: TGCGCCAGCAACTCGAACACCGGGGAGCTGTTTTTT.

J is TRBJ1-1 and V is TRBV6-7; D possibly corresponds to TRBD1 (6 bases). TRBV6-7 is an ORF, and what it does is uncertain. Between the trimmed V and J ends, which lost 6 bases and 1 base, there was a span of 12 bases. The CDR3 runs to 14 residues. The CDR3 nucleotides are TGTGCCAGCAGCAATCGGACAGAGAACACTGAAGCTTTCTTT. Protein product: CASSNRTENTEAFF.

This chain joins TRBV5-1 and TRBJ2-3, with TRBD2 matching over 10 bases. This CDR3 spans 17 amino acids. Germline lookup yields CDR1 SGHRS and CDR2 YFSETQ. Trimming cost V 3 bases and J 5 bases; bases outside gene matches: 12. Here the CDR3 reads CASSSGVSGGALDTQYF. The CDR3 nucleotides read TGCGCCAGCAGCTCCGGGGTAAGCGGGGGGGCCTTAGATACGCAGTATTTT.

This clone was picked up one time. V gene TRBV10-3 combines with J gene TRBJ2-3; TRBD2 agrees at 9 bases. This CDR3 contains 21 residues. Trimming removed 6 bases from V and 0 bases from J; junction bases left unmatched: 22. Germline-derived CDR1 and CDR2 are ENHRY and SYGVKD. The CDR3 DNA is TGTGCCATCAGGAGGGGGTCGGGACTAGCCGCCGCCCCAACTAGCACAGATACGCAGTATTTT. This codes for CAIRRGSGLAAAPTSTDTQYF.

J is TRBJ1-2 and V is TRBV11-2; 7 nucleotides agree with TRBD1. Trimming at V came to 2 bases and at J to 6 bases, leaving 12 bases not matched to a gene. Germline CDR1 reads SGHAT; CDR2 reads FQNNGV. The CDR3 is 16 amino acids. The CDR3 region is CASSLMDGRGHNGYTF. The DNA of the CDR3 is TGTGCCAGCAGCTTAATGGACGGTAGGGGGCATAATGGCTACACCTTC.

The chain joins TRBV20-1 to TRBJ1-5; 7 bases align to TRBD1. Trimming cost V 3 bases and J 0 bases; bases outside gene matches: 11. Germline loops: CDR1 DFQATT, CDR2 SNEGSKA (reference sequence). The CDR3 contains 17 residues. The CDR3 DNA reads as TGCAGTGCTAGTACGTACGCCGGGACAGTTAGCAATCAGCCCCAGCATTTT. Encoded protein: CSASTYAGTVSNQPQHF.

CDR3 in amino acids: CASILDRGNEKLFF. In DNA, the CDR3 is TGTGCCAGCATCCTGGACAGGGGGAATGAAAAACTGTTTTTT. This sequence joins TRBV2 and TRBJ1-4; 10 nucleotides align to TRBD1. CDR1 SNHLY and CDR2 FYNNEI come from the germline V gene. The ends lost 7 bases at V and 5 bases at J; junction bases unmatched: 4. The CDR3 totals 14 residues.

The chain couples TRBV28 to TRBJ1-4; D gene unclear. Per the germline V gene, CDR1 is MDHEN and CDR2 is SYDVKM. The CDR3 has 13 residues. V lost 7 bases and J 1 base, leaving 7 bases between the germline ends. CDR3 in amino acids: CASTGKTNEKLFF. For the CDR3, the DNA is TGTGCCAGCACGGGGAAAACTAATGAAAAACTGTTTTTT.

This rearrangement joins TRBV6-5 to TRBJ1-5; D remains unclear. Trimming left V 4 bases short and J 5 bases short, with 12 bases between. The CDR3 is 14 amino acids. Germline CDR1 and CDR2: MNHEY and SVGAGI. The CDR3 loop is CASSSGRGDQPQHF. DNA of the CDR3: TGTGCCAGCAGTTCCGGACGGGGAGATCAGCCCCAGCATTTT.

CDR3 sequence reads: CASSEVGVSGSPLHF. Here the CDR3 DNA reads TGTGCCAGCAGTGAAGTAGGGGTTTCAGGGTCACCCCTCCACTTT. This chain uses TRBV6-1 with TRBJ1-6, with D tentatively TRBD1 (5 bases). Trimming took off 1 base at V and 10 bases at J, with 14 bases between the two ends. This CDR3 is 15 amino acids long. Per germline, CDR1 MNHNS and CDR2 SASEGT.

V and J are TRBV24-1 and TRBJ2-2, with D possibly being TRBD1 or TRBD2 (6 bases each). V shed 5 bases and J shed 2 bases, with 14 bases lying between them. The CDR3 spans 16 residues. The V gene's germline CDR1 is KGHDR and CDR2 SFDVKD. CDR3 in amino acids: CATSGGRGPNTGELFF. Here the CDR3 DNA reads TGTGCCACCAGTGGGGGTCGGGGGCCAAACACCGGGGAGCTGTTTTTT.

With respect to this clone: This may be a read error: a much more frequent sequence differs by one nucleotide. The J gene is TRBJ2-1, the V gene TRBV7-2; D gene uncertain. The CDR3 is 12 amino acids. The V gene's germline CDR1 is SGHTA and CDR2 FQGNSA. V was clipped by 1 base and J by 7 bases, with 5 bases between them. The CDR3 here is CASSLVGNEQFF. DNA of the CDR3: TGTGCCAGCAGCTTAGTCGGGAATGAGCAGTTCTTC. Together with reference TRBV7-2 and TRBJ2-1, the CDR3 gives the full variable domain: GAGVSQSPSNKVTEKGKDVELRCDPISGHTALYWYRQSLGQGLEFLIYFQGNSAPDKSGLPSDRFSAERTGGSVSTLTIQRTQQEDSAVYLCASSLVGNEQFFGPGTRLTVL.

The rearrangement links TRBV5-1 to TRBJ2-2, with D perhaps being TRBD1 or TRBD2 (6 bases each). V lost 3 bases, J lost 6 bases, and 12 bases lay in between. Germline CDR1 reads SGHRS; CDR2 reads YFSETQ. This CDR3 is 14 amino acids long. CDR3: CASSYGGNAGELFF. CDR3 coding DNA: TGCGCCAGCAGCTACGGGGGCAATGCCGGGGAGCTGTTTTTT.

CDR3 protein: CASSPRTGLMEQYF. The DNA for the CDR3 is TGTGCCAGCAGCCCCAGGACAGGGCTAATGGAGCAGTACTTC. The chain couples TRBV14 to TRBJ2-7, with 8 nucleotides matching TRBD1. Unmatched junction bases numbered 9, after V lost 4 bases and J lost 7 bases. This CDR3 comprises 14 residues. Germline V lookup: CDR1 SGHDN, CDR2 FVKESK.